Presented here are 20 T cell receptor beta chains from one specimen sequenced in a study of blood T cell repertoires in COVID-19. Data came from immunoSEQ multiplex PCR; TCRdb stores just in-frame clones and leaves some out. The table records about 250,000 clones, 83% of them present only once. The sequenced material came from peripheral blood. These receptors all stem from a human donor in a cohort sampled during active COVID-19.

The chain combines TRBV7-3 with TRBJ1-2; perhaps TRBD1 as D (6 bases). The CDR3 sequence is 16 residues long. From germline, CDR1 is SGHTA and CDR2 FQGTGA. V was clipped by 2 bases and J by 7 bases, with 20 bases between them. Here the CDR3 reads CASSLAGAGAIGGYTF. The DNA for the CDR3 is TGTGCCAGCAGCTTAGCGGGGGCCGGGGCTATTGGTGGCTACACCTTC.

The rearrangement uses TRBV5-4 and TRBJ1-6; D is perhaps TRBD1 (5 bases). The germline CDR1 and CDR2 sequences are SGHNT and YYREEE (reference sequence). The CDR3 totals 13 residues. V lost 5 bases, J lost 7 bases, and 10 bases lay in between. The CDR3 reads CASRGAVNSPLHF. The CDR3 DNA sequence: TGTGCCAGCAGAGGGGCAGTGAATTCACCCCTCCACTTT.

V and J are TRBV9 and TRBJ1-1, with 8 bases matching TRBD1. The CDR3 sequence is 15 residues long. Trimming cost V 4 bases and J 1 base; bases outside gene matches: 6. Germline lookup yields CDR1 SGDLS and CDR2 YYNGEE. Written as DNA, the CDR3 is TGTGCCAGCAGCCCCGGGCAGGGGGCGAACACTGAAGCTTTCTTT. Amino acids: CASSPGQGANTEAFF.

Only a few counts were recorded for this clone. The chain combines TRBV7-2 with TRBJ1-1; 7 nucleotides line up with TRBD1. The length of the CDR3 is 13 residues. V shed 6 bases, J shed 5 bases, and the junction held 6 bases outside the gene matches. Germline V CDR1 and CDR2: SGHTA, FQGNSA. The CDR3 bases are TGTGCCAGCAGTCGACAGGGTTGGACTGAAGCTTTCTTT. Translated, it gives CASSRQGWTEAFF.

The V gene is TRBV6-1, the J gene TRBJ2-7; D is perhaps TRBD1 (6 bases). Trimming pared 1 base from V and 7 bases from J, leaving 14 bases between. This CDR3 is built from 14 residues. Germline values: CDR1 MNHNS, CDR2 SASEGT. In DNA form, the CDR3 reads TGTGCCAGCAGTGAAGGGGCAGGGGCCGAAGAGCAGTACTTC. Its protein is CASSEGAGAEEQYF.

The rearrangement uses TRBV28 and TRBJ1-5, with TRBD1 matching over 11 bases. Germline CDR1 is MDHEN and CDR2 is SYDVKM. The trim removed 8 bases at V and 0 bases at J, leaving 9 bases unmatched. The CDR3 totals 17 residues. CDR3 DNA sequence: TGTGCCAGCCACGGGACAGGGGGTTCTTATAGCAATCAGCCCCAGCATTTT. This sequence encodes CASHGTGGSYSNQPQHF.

The chain is built from TRBV19 and TRBJ2-7; the match to TRBD2 covers 7 bases. In germline, CDR1 is LNHDA, CDR2 SQIVND (reference sequence). The CDR3 sequence is 14 residues long. V trimming: 1 base; J trimming: 7 bases; junction bases outside the gene matches: 7. CDR3 protein: CASSIGDYHGEQYF. CDR3 DNA sequence: TGTGCCAGTAGTATAGGGGACTACCATGGGGAGCAGTACTTC.

V is TRBV25-1 and J is TRBJ1-2; D not certain. The V gene lost 1 base and the J gene lost 4 bases, with 10 bases spanning the gap. Per germline, CDR1 MGHDK and CDR2 SYGVNS. This CDR3 comprises 14 residues. The CDR3 here is CASSESPHSYGYTF. The CDR3 nucleotides read TGTGCCAGCAGTGAATCGCCTCACAGCTATGGCTACACCTTC.

V and J are TRBV15 and TRBJ1-2; TRBD1 might be the D (6 bases). Germline CDR1 and CDR2: LNHNV and YYDKDF (reference sequence). Trimming removed 1 base at V and 8 bases at J, with 14 bases between. The CDR3 is 14 amino acids. Written as DNA, the CDR3 is TGTGCCACCAGCAGAGTCGCGGGGGCCCAGGGCTACACCTTC. Amino acid sequence: CATSRVAGAQGYTF. The full variable domain, rest sourced from reference TRBV15 and TRBJ1-2, is DAMVIQNPRYQVTQFGKPVTLSCSQTLNHNVMYWYQQKSSQAPKLLFHYYDKDFNNEADTPDNFQSRRPNTSFCFLDIRSPGLGDTAMYLCATSRVAGAQGYTFGSGTRLTVV.

This chain uses TRBV6-6 with TRBJ2-7; 7 bases match TRBD1. Looked up from germline, CDR1 is MNHNY and CDR2 is SVGAGI (reference sequence). This CDR3 has 14 residues. V lost 10 bases to trimming and J lost 0 bases; unmatched junction nucleotides: 9. This CDR3 is CAIKPGQSSYEQYF. The CDR3 nucleotides read TGTGCCATCAAACCGGGACAGAGCTCCTACGAGCAGTACTTC.

This clone was seen once. The chain has TRBV9 and TRBJ2-7; 7 bases are a match to TRBD1. CDR3 length: 15 amino acids. Germline trimming cut 4 bases from V and 0 bases from J; bases unmatched to any gene: 7. Germline V gene data show CDR1 as SGDLS and CDR2 as YYNGEE. CDR3 bases: TGTGCCAGCAGCCCGGGACAGTTAAGCTCCTACGAGCAGTACTTC. It translates to CASSPGQLSSYEQYF.

The CDR3 DNA reads TGTGCCAGCAGCGTAGGTCCTAAGAAACAAGAGACCCAGTACTTC. It is translated as CASSVGPKKQETQYF. This chain joins TRBV9 and TRBJ2-5; D is undetermined. The V and J ends lost 0 bases and 2 bases respectively, with 11 bases between them. There are 15 residues in the CDR3. From germline, CDR1 is SGDLS and CDR2 YYNGEE.

A single count supports this clone. The chain employs TRBV27 and TRBJ2-3, with D perhaps matching TRBD2 (6 bases). This CDR3 has 14 amino acids. V was trimmed by 2 bases and J by 10 bases, leaving 16 bases between them. Germline loops: CDR1 MNHEY, CDR2 SMNVEV (reference sequence). The CDR3 is CASSLRDSTDPQYF. CDR3 bases: TGTGCCAGCAGTTTAAGGGACTCCACGGACCCGCAGTATTTT.

The chain employs TRBV10-1 and TRBJ2-7, with D possibly TRBD2 on 5 matching bases. Trimming removed 1 base at V and 5 bases at J, with 9 bases between. The germline V gene encodes CDR1 WNHNN and CDR2 SYGVQD (reference sequence). This CDR3 spans 13 amino acids. The DNA of the CDR3 is TGCGCCAGCAGTGAGTATTACGGGGACGAGCAGTACTTC. This sequence encodes CASSEYYGDEQYF.

The V and J genes are TRBV12-3 or TRBV12-4 and TRBJ1-1; D not certain. The CDR3 totals 12 residues. V was shortened by 3 bases and J by 7 bases, with 9 bases between the two germline ends. CDR3 in amino acids: CASSFGESEAFF. Here the CDR3 DNA reads TGTGCCAGCAGTTTCGGGGAGAGTGAAGCTTTCTTT.

The genes are TRBV12-3 or TRBV12-4 and TRBJ1-2, with unresolved D. V shed 5 bases and J shed 8 bases, with 12 bases lying between them. CDR3 length equals 12 residues. CDR3 in amino acids: CASSTGPGGYTF. CDR3 DNA sequence: TGTGCCAGCAGTACGGGTCCGGGAGGCTACACCTTC.

The gene calls are TRBV27 and TRBJ2-1, with a weak D call TRBD2 (6 bases). The CDR3 totals 17 residues. Deletions cut 5 bases from V and 0 bases from J, with 17 bases between. The V gene's germline CDR1 is MNHEY and CDR2 SMNVEV (reference sequence). The CDR3 DNA reads as TGTGCCAGCAGTCTCGGGACTTTTTTCAGCTCCTACAATGAGCAGTTCTTC. Translation: CASSLGTFFSSYNEQFF.

This clone was counted once. This CDR3 is CATRGVGEQYF. The CDR3 bases are TGTGCCACGCGGGGGGTGGGCGAGCAGTACTTC. V and J are TRBV6-5 and TRBJ2-7; 8 bases line up with TRBD2. J lost 6 bases, V lost 10 bases, and 5 bases had no gene match. CDR3 size: 11 residues. The germline gives CDR1 MNHEY, CDR2 SVGAGI.

The chain links TRBV28 to TRBJ2-2; D is uncertain. Germline V gives CDR1 MDHEN, CDR2 SYDVKM. CDR3 length: 14 residues. V was cut by 6 bases and J by 5 bases, with 13 bases left in between. Here the CDR3 DNA reads TGTGCCAGCAGCCACCCTTCTAGTACCGGGGAGCTGTTTTTT. Its protein is CASSHPSSTGELFF.

The CDR3 region is CASRRQGPDSPLHF. In DNA, the CDR3 is TGTGCCAGCAGGAGACAGGGCCCGGATTCACCCCTCCACTTT. The rearrangement joins TRBV6-5 to TRBJ1-6; 7 bases agree with TRBD1. V lost 6 bases, J lost 8 bases, and 7 bases stayed unmatched. The CDR3 sequence is 14 residues long. Germline values: CDR1 MNHEY, CDR2 SVGAGI.